This is a list of T cell receptor beta chains from one sample in a study of blood T cell repertoires in COVID-19. Profiled with immunoSEQ multiplex PCR; TCRdb holds only in-frame clones, not every one. The sample lists some 150,000 clones; approximately 80% were seen once. Material for sequencing was peripheral blood. These receptors originate from a man aged 55 to 70 with active or convalescent COVID-19. CDR3s include the opening cysteine and the closing phenylalanine or tryptophan. The order of the fields is D gene, J gene, clone size, V gene, CDR3 DNA, CDR3 protein. A D gene is named only where the DNA matches it firmly. Only part of the rows carry a size: once, few, many, or a class if the clone is expanded.

TRBD2 | TRBJ2-3 | . | TRBV4-2 | TGTGCCAGCAGCCAAGATTCCGCGGGAGTTCCCACAGATACGCAGTATTTT | CASSQDSAGVPTDTQYF
. | TRBJ2-4 | . | TRBV19 | TGTGCCAGTAGTATAGATCGTAGGGGGTACGAAAAGGCAATCAAAAACATTCAGTACTTC | CASSIDRRGYEKAIKNIQYF
. | TRBJ2-1 | . | TRBV7-8 | TGTGCCAGCAGCCATCGAGGGAGGAACTCCTACAATGAGCAGTTCTTC | CASSHRGRNSYNEQFF
TRBD1 | TRBJ2-2 | . | TRBV28 | TGTGCCAGCAGATGGGGACAGGGGGTTTCCGGGGAGCTGTTTTTT | CASRWGQGVSGELFF
. | TRBJ1-5 | . | TRBV19 | TGTGCCAGCGCCGATCAGGGCGGTAGCAATCAGCCCCAGCATTTT | CASADQGGSNQPQHF
. | TRBJ2-1 | . | TRBV10-3 | TGTGCCATCAGTGAGTCCTCGGCGGGTTGGAACCATGAGCAGTTCTTC | CAISESSAGWNHEQFF
. | TRBJ1-6 | few | TRBV7-8 | TGTGCCAGCAGCCCCCGGAGGGATTCACCCCTCCACTTT | CASSPRRDSPLHF
. | TRBJ2-2 | . | TRBV19 | TGTGCCAGTAGTGTATTGGCTAGTTCAGGGATGAACACCGGGGAGCTGTTTTTT | CASSVLASSGMNTGELFF
. | TRBJ2-2 | . | TRBV13 | TGTGCCAGCAGCTTACCCAACGGGGAGCTGTTTTTT | CASSLPNGELFF
TRBD2 | TRBJ2-3 | . | TRBV9 | TGTGCCAGCAGCTCCGGAGCGGGAGGGTACACAGATACGCAGTATTTT | CASSSGAGGYTDTQYF
. | TRBJ2-7 | . | TRBV6-1 | TGTGCCAGCAGTGAAGCCCTTGTAGGGGTCTTCGAGCAGTACTTC | CASSEALVGVFEQYF
TRBD1 | TRBJ2-2 | once | TRBV18 | TGTGCCAGCTCATCATATCCGGGACAGGGAAACGGGGAGCTGTTTTTT | CASSSYPGQGNGELFF
TRBD2 | TRBJ2-4 | once | TRBV15 | TGTGCCACCAGCAGAGATAGGGGCGGGAGTTCTCTAGCCAAAAACATTCAGTACTTC | CATSRDRGGSSLAKNIQYF
. | TRBJ1-6 | . | TRBV2 | TGTGCCAGCAGTGAGGTGCGGGGAAATTCACCCCTCCACTTT | CASSEVRGNSPLHF
TRBD1 | TRBJ1-5 | . | TRBV30 | TGTGCCTGGAGTACAGGACAGGGACGCAATCAGCCCCAGCATTTT | CAWSTGQGRNQPQHF
. | TRBJ2-7 | . | TRBV6-6 | TGTGCCAGCAGTTACTTTGTCCAGGGTGAATCGGTCGAGCAGTACTTC | CASSYFVQGESVEQYF
. | TRBJ2-1 | . | TRBV19 | TGTGCCAGTTGCCCGAGGGCTAGCTCTCATGAGCAGTTCTTC | CASCPRASSHEQFF
TRBD1 | TRBJ2-2 | . | TRBV7-3 | TGTGCCAGCACAGCCCAGGGACAGGGGTTCGGGGAGCTGTTTTTT | CASTAQGQGFGELFF
. | TRBJ1-1 | . | TRBV5-4 | TGTGCCAGCAGACAGGACAGAAACACTGAAGCTTTCTTT | CASRQDRNTEAFF
. | TRBJ2-5 | . | TRBV20-1 | TGCAGTGCTAGTCTCCAAGAGACCCAGTACTTC | CSASLQETQYF
. | TRBJ2-5 | . | TRBV5-1 | TGCGCCAGCAGCCCCGCCGGGGTAGGCCAAGAGACCCAGTACTTC | CASSPAGVGQETQYF
TRBD1 | TRBJ1-2 | . | TRBV28 | TGTGCCAGCAGACCTCAGGGGGCTAGCTATGGCTACACCTTC | CASRPQGASYGYTF
. | TRBJ2-7 | . | TRBV21-1 | TGTGCCAGCAGAATCCCCGGGGGAGACGAGCAGTACTTC | CASRIPGGDEQYF
TRBD1 | TRBJ1-4 | few | TRBV30 | TGTGCCTCCCTTGACCGGGACAGGGGGCAAGAAAAACTGTTTTTT | CASLDRDRGQEKLFF
TRBD1 | TRBJ1-2 | . | TRBV6-2/TRBV6-3 | TGTGCCAGCAGCCGGGACAGGCAAAACTATGGCTACACCTTC | CASSRDRQNYGYTF
TRBD2 | TRBJ2-3 | . | TRBV30 | TGTGCCTGGAGTGTAGCGGGACTAACTAGAAGCACAGATACGCAGTATTTT | CAWSVAGLTRSTDTQYF
. | TRBJ1-1 | few | TRBV6-5 | TGTGCCAGCAAAACGGGAGGGTACACTGAAGCTTTCTTT | CASKTGGYTEAFF
TRBD2 | TRBJ2-2 | . | TRBV7-3 | TGTGCCAGCAGCACTGGACTAGCGGGAGCCGGCGGGGAGCTGTTTTTT | CASSTGLAGAGGELFF